The 26 T cell receptor beta chains below were found in one sample sequenced in a study of T cells in Graves' hyperthyroidism and ophthalmopathy. TCR beta CDR3 regions were amplified from RNA. The study used the HTBI primer set for a first-round RT-PCR of the TCR CDR3. TCRdb independently ran MiXCR on the multiplex PCR reads; one entry per CDR3 protein. The data contain 500,000 to 650,000 distinct CDR3 sequences, 17% of them singletons. The specimen was blood. The origin of the receptors is a woman younger than 30 with Graves' ophthalmopathy.

Many counts were recorded for this clonotype. The chain joins TRBV28 to TRBJ2-7; a weak D match, TRBD1 (6 bases). Germline CDR1 is MDHEN and CDR2 is SYDVKM. The V and J ends lost 3 bases and 5 bases respectively, with 20 bases between them. The CDR3 is 16 residues long. In DNA, the CDR3 is TGTGCCAGCAGTTTCCCCGCCGCAGGGGCGTCCGACGAGCAGTACTTC. As protein: CASSFPAAGASDEQYF.

Ten or more counts support this clonotype. This rearrangement joins TRBV7-6 to TRBJ2-3; 11 bases agree with TRBD2. CDR1 and CDR2 (germline): SGHVS, FNYEAQ. Trimming at V came to 3 bases and at J to 3 bases, leaving 5 bases not matched to a gene. This CDR3 is built from 16 residues. CDR3 nucleotides: TGTGCCAGCAGCTTCCATCCTAGCGGGGGGACAGATACGCAGTATTTT. As protein: CASSFHPSGGTDTQYF.

This clonotype was counted many times. The chain joins TRBV27 to TRBJ1-1; TRBD1 agrees at 8 bases. V lost 4 bases to trimming and J lost 5 bases; unmatched junction nucleotides: 9. The CDR3 is 15 amino acids. The germline V gene has CDR1 MNHEY and CDR2 SMNVEV (reference sequence). Here the CDR3 DNA reads TGTGCCAGCAGTTCACCCCAACAGGGGGATACTGAAGCTTTCTTT. Its translation: CASSSPQQGDTEAFF.

In the case of this clonotype: It may be a read error: a sequence one base away is much more abundant. The chain is built from TRBV7-9 and TRBJ2-1, with a tentative D call TRBD1 (6 bases). The DNA end lines up better with TRBJ2-7; the J call may be wrong. CDR1 SEHNR and CDR2 FQNEAQ come from the germline V gene (reference sequence). This CDR3 has 15 amino acids. For the CDR3, the DNA is TGTGCCAGCAGCCCCCGTTCAGGGGCGGGCAATGAGCAGTACTTC. This codes for CASSPRSGAGNEQYF.

This clonotype came up a few times. The chain employs TRBV10-3 and TRBJ1-1, with 8 bases matching TRBD1. CDR3 length: 14 residues. The germline CDR1 and CDR2 sequences are ENHRY and SYGVKD. V shed 2 bases, J shed 1 base, and the junction held 0 bases outside the gene matches. CDR3 coding DNA: TGTGCCATCAGTGAGGGGACAGGGAACACTGAAGCTTTCTTT. Amino acid sequence: CAISEGTGNTEAFF.

V and J are TRBV4-1 and TRBJ2-1; 8 nucleotides agree with TRBD2. CDR3 length equals 16 residues. Germline V lookup: CDR1 MGHRA, CDR2 YSYEKL. V dropped 1 base and J dropped 4; count of bases not matched to a gene: 6. In DNA, the CDR3 is TGCGCCAGCAGCCAAGGGACTATAGCGGGATACAATGAGCAGTTCTTC. This gives the protein CASSQGTIAGYNEQFF.

Only a few counts were recorded for this clonotype. This chain joins TRBV4-2 and TRBJ1-5; D not certain. Per germline, CDR1 LGHNA and CDR2 YNFKEQ. V was clipped by 5 bases and J by 3 bases, with 11 bases between them. The CDR3 has 14 residues. For the CDR3, the DNA is TGTGCCAGCAGCTTTGGCAGAGACAATCAGCCCCAGCATTTT. This sequence encodes CASSFGRDNQPQHF.

This clonotype was observed many times. This sequence joins TRBV6-1 and TRBJ2-1; D possibly corresponds to TRBD2 (6 bases). CDR1 is MNHNS and CDR2 is SASEGT in the germline V gene. The CDR3 is 17 residues long. Between the trimmed V and J ends, which lost 2 bases and 0 bases, there was a span of 14 bases. CDR3 sequence (DNA): TGTGCCAGCAGTGAACCCCGACCGACTAGCTCCTACAATGAGCAGTTCTTC. It translates to CASSEPRPTSSYNEQFF.

This clonotype was counted ten times or more. The gene calls are TRBV11-2 and TRBJ1-1; weak D call: TRBD1 (6 bases). V was cut by 5 bases and J by 4 bases, with 23 bases left in between. CDR3 size: 17 residues. Germline CDR1 reads SGHAT; CDR2 reads FQNNGV. The CDR3 sequence is CASSLTGRVILGTEAFF. For the CDR3, the DNA is TGTGCCAGCAGCCTTACAGGGCGGGTAATTCTAGGCACTGAAGCTTTCTTT.

This clonotype came up once. A read error may be the cause here, since a much bigger clone is one base away. The final CDR3 position lacks the conserved phenylalanine or tryptophan, pointing to a likely read error. This chain links TRBV30 with TRBJ2-7; D unclear. Germline lookup yields CDR1 GTSNPN and CDR2 SVGIG (reference sequence). Trimming took off 4 bases at V and 1 base at J, with 8 bases between the two ends. The CDR3 has 12 amino acids. Here the CDR3 reads CAWNYGSYEQYL. The CDR3 DNA reads TGTGCCTGGAACTACGGTTCCTACGAGCAGTACCTC.

As concerns this clonotype: Mismatch with germline at one junction end may stem from a read error. V usage is TRBV6-5 and J usage is TRBJ2-3; D might be TRBD1 (5 bases). Per germline, CDR1 MNHEY and CDR2 SVGAGI. CDR3 length: 13 residues. This chain's CDR3 is CASSTRVTDTQCF. In DNA, the CDR3 is TGTGCCAGCAGTACCCGAGTGACAGATACGCAGTGTTTT.

The table lists this clonotype with many counts. This chain joins TRBV20-1 and TRBJ2-7, with TRBD2 matching over 13 bases. The CDR3 length is 19 residues. The V and J ends lost 0 bases and 2 bases, in that order; junction bases with no gene match: 13. CDR1 is DFQATT and CDR2 is SNEGSKA in the germline V gene (reference sequence). The CDR3 nucleotides are TGCAGTGCTAGAGAAGGGACTAGCGGGATGTTCGGTCCTCCCTACGAGCAGTACTTC. Amino acids: CSAREGTSGMFGPPYEQYF.

There are many counts of this clonotype. The rearrangement joins TRBV28 to TRBJ1-2; 9 bases are a match to TRBD1. V dropped 4 bases and J dropped 4; count of bases not matched to a gene: 7. Looked up from germline, CDR1 is MDHEN and CDR2 is SYDVKM. The CDR3 length is 15 residues. CDR3 residues: CASSWIRGQGYGYTF. In DNA, the CDR3 is TGTGCCAGCAGTTGGATAAGGGGACAGGGCTATGGCTACACCTTC.

The chain links TRBV5-1 to TRBJ1-2; a weak D match, TRBD1 (5 bases). Looked up from germline, CDR1 is SGHRS and CDR2 is YFSETQ. This CDR3 has 16 amino acids. Trimming removed 4 bases at V and 3 bases at J, with 19 bases between. CDR3 bases: TGCGCCAGCAGCCAAGAAACCCCCGGGGCCCACTATGGCTACACCTTC. It yields the protein CASSQETPGAHYGYTF. The full variable domain, with the rest looked up from reference TRBV5-1 and TRBJ1-2, is KAGVTQTPRYLIKTRGQQVTLSCSPISGHRSVSWYQQTPGQGLQFLFEYFSETQRNKGNFPGRFSGRQFSNSRSEMNVSTLELGDSALYLCASSQETPGAHYGYTFGSGTRLTVV.

This clonotype has more than one count but fewer than ten. The J gene is TRBJ2-2, the V gene TRBV13; unclear D gene. The ends were cut back, 5 bases at V and 1 base at J, with 11 bases in the middle. There are 15 residues in the CDR3. From germline, CDR1 is PRHDT and CDR2 FYEKMQ (reference sequence). CDR3 in amino acids: CASSPTPGNTGELFF. CDR3 nucleotide sequence: TGTGCCAGCAGCCCCACCCCCGGGAACACCGGGGAGCTGTTTTTT.

This clonotype appeared a few times. The rearrangement uses TRBV28 and TRBJ1-6; D may be TRBD1 (6 bases). Trimming removed 7 bases from V and 7 bases from J, with 17 bases in between. CDR3 size: 15 residues. Germline V lookup: CDR1 MDHEN, CDR2 SYDVKM. CDR3 loop: CASTTGGRGNSPLHF. For the CDR3, the DNA is TGTGCCAGCACTACGGGCGGCAGGGGAAATTCACCCCTCCACTTT.

This sequence joins TRBV12-3 or TRBV12-4 and TRBJ2-1; TRBD1 agrees at 7 bases. Trimming cost V 1 base and J 10 bases; bases outside gene matches: 10. This CDR3 is built from 15 residues. The CDR3 sequence is CASSLGDRDLGEQFF. The CDR3 nucleotides read TGTGCCAGCAGTTTAGGCGACAGGGACCTGGGGGAGCAGTTCTTC.

This chain uses TRBV28 with TRBJ1-2, with D unresolved. The CDR3 has 11 residues. In germline, CDR1 is MDHEN, CDR2 SYDVKM. With 4 bases removed from V and 4 bases from J, the gap between germline ends came to 4 bases. Written as DNA, the CDR3 is TGTGCCAGCAGTTACCGCTATGGCTACACCTTC. Residues: CASSYRYGYTF.

This clonotype has ten or more counts. The chain carries TRBV6-1 and TRBJ2-4, with D uncertain. Trimming stripped 5 bases from V and 0 bases from J, with 11 bases between. The germline V gene has CDR1 MNHNS and CDR2 SASEGT. This CDR3 spans 15 amino acids. DNA for the CDR3: TGTGCCAGCAGTCCCCCCGTATTAGCCAAAAACATTCAGTACTTC. Translation gives CASSPPVLAKNIQYF.

This clonotype showed up just a few times. The rearrangement joins TRBV5-1 to TRBJ2-3, with D unclear. Trimming pared 0 bases from V and 1 base from J, leaving 9 bases between. In germline, CDR1 is SGHRS, CDR2 YFSETQ. This CDR3 is built from 15 residues. CDR3 in amino acids: CASSLDWERTDTQYF. The CDR3 coding sequence is TGCGCCAGCAGCTTGGACTGGGAACGCACAGATACGCAGTATTTT.

There are many counts of this clonotype. The rearrangement uses TRBV9 and TRBJ1-2; TRBD1 agrees at 9 bases. The CDR3 contains 16 residues. Per the germline V gene, CDR1 is SGDLS and CDR2 is YYNGEE. The trim removed 3 bases at V and 6 bases at J, leaving 12 bases unmatched. The CDR3 here is CASSGEVGTGRDGYTF. CDR3 coding DNA: TGTGCCAGCAGCGGAGAGGTCGGGACAGGGAGAGATGGCTACACCTTC.

This clonotype was detected many times. The chain joins TRBV18 to TRBJ2-5, with D unclear. This CDR3 contains 16 residues. Germline-derived CDR1 and CDR2 are KGHSH and LQKENI. The ends were cut back, 0 bases at V and 1 base at J, with 12 bases in the middle. This chain's CDR3 is CASSPPGRGPQETQYF. As DNA, the CDR3 is TGTGCCAGCTCACCACCGGGTAGAGGTCCCCAAGAGACCCAGTACTTC.

This clonotype was found many times. The chain uses TRBV6-1 and TRBJ2-1, with unresolved D. Between the trimmed V and J ends, which lost 0 bases and 0 bases, there was a span of 12 bases. CDR3 length: 17 amino acids. CDR1 and CDR2 (germline): MNHNS, SASEGT. CDR3 in amino acids: CASSEAPVLDSYNEQFF. The CDR3, as DNA: TGTGCCAGCAGTGAAGCTCCAGTCCTGGACTCCTACAATGAGCAGTTCTTC.

The chain combines TRBV20-1 with TRBJ2-7, with 7 bases fitting TRBD1. Germline V gene sequence: CDR1 DFQATT, CDR2 SNEGSKA (reference sequence). The CDR3 loop spans 13 amino acids. V dropped 3 bases and J dropped 3; count of bases not matched to a gene: 5. CDR3 residues: CSARTYRGYEQYF. The CDR3 DNA follows: TGCAGTGCTAGGACCTACAGGGGCTACGAGCAGTACTTC.

This rearrangement joins TRBV7-9 to TRBJ2-5; no firm D call. Germline CDR1 SEHNR, CDR2 FQNEAQ (reference sequence). Trimming shortened V by 0 bases and J by 5 bases, and 10 bases separated the two germline ends. The CDR3 has 14 residues. The CDR3 nucleotides are TGTGCCAGCAGCTTAGCGCGAAGCGAGGAGACCCAGTACTTC. Translated, it gives CASSLARSEETQYF.

The V call is TRBV25-1, the J call TRBJ2-5; D unclear. The CDR3 loop spans 14 amino acids. CDR1 is MGHDK and CDR2 is SYGVNS in the germline V gene. V lost 3 bases to trimming and J lost 1 base, with 9 bases between them. CDR3 in amino acids: CASSEGSLQETQYF. CDR3 nucleotides: TGTGCCAGCAGTGAGGGCAGTCTCCAAGAGACCCAGTACTTC.